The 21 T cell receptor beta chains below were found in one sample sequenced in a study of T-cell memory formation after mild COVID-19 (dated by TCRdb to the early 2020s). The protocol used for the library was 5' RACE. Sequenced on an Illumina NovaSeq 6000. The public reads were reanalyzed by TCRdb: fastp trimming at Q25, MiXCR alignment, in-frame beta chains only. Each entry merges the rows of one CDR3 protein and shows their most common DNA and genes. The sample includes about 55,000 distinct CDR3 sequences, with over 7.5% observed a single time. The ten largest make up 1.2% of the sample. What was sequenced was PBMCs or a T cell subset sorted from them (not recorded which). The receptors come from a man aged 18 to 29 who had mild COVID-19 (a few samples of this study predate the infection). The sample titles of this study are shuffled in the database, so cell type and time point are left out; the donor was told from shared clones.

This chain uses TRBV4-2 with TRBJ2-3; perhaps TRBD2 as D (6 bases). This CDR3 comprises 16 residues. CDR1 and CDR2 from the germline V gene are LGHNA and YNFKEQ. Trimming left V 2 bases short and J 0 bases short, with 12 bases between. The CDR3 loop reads CASSQSRAGSTDTQYF. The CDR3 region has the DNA TGTGCCAGCAGCCAAAGTCGGGCGGGAAGCACAGATACGCAGTATTTT.

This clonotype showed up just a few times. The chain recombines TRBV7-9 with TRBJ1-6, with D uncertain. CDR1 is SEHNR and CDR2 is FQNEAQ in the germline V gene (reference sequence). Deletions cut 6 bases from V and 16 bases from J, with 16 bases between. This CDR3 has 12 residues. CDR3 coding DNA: TGTGCCAGCAGTTCCGGGGTGAGGGCTCTCCACTTT. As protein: CASSSGVRALHF.

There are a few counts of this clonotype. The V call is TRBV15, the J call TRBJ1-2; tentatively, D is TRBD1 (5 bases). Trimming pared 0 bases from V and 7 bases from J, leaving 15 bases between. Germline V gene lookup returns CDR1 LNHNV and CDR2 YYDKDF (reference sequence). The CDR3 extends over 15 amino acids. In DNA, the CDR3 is TGTGCCACCAGCAGAGATTTAACAGGATGGAGTGGCTACACCTTC. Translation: CATSRDLTGWSGYTF.

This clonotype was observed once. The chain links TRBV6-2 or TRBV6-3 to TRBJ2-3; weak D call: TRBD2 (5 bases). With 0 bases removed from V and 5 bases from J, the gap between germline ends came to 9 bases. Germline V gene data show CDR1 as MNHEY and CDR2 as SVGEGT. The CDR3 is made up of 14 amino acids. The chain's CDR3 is CASSYSGGRDTQYF. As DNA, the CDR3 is TGTGCCAGCAGTTACTCCGGAGGTAGAGATACGCAGTATTTT.

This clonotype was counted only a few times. The CDR3, as DNA: TGCAGCGTTAGGGCCAGGGGGGAATACAATGAGCAGTTCTTC. Translation gives CSVRARGEYNEQFF. The V call is TRBV29-1, the J call TRBJ2-1, with D perhaps TRBD1 (7 bases). The germline gives CDR1 SQVTM, CDR2 ANQGSEA. V gave up 5 bases and J gave up 4 bases, with 15 bases separating them. The CDR3 consists of 14 residues.

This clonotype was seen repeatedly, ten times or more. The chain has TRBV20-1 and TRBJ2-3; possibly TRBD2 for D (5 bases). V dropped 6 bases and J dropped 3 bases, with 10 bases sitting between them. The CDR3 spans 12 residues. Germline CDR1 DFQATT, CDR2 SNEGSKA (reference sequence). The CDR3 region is CSAKRMTDTQYF. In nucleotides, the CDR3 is TGCAGTGCAAAGCGGATGACAGATACGCAGTATTTT.

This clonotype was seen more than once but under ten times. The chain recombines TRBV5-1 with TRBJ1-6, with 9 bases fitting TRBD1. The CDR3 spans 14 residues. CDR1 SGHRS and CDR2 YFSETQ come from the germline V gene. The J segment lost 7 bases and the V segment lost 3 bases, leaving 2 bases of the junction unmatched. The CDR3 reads CASSWTGVNSPLHF. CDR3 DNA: TGCGCCAGCAGCTGGACAGGGGTCAATTCACCCCTCCACTTT.

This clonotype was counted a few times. CDR3 sequence reads: CASHSGGRKTQYF. Written as DNA, the CDR3 is TGTGCCAGCCACTCGGGGGGGCGGAAGACCCAGTACTTC. The V call is TRBV28, the J call TRBJ2-5; 8 nucleotides line up with TRBD2. This CDR3 contains 13 residues. In germline, CDR1 is MDHEN, CDR2 SYDVKM. The junction had 8 bases not matched to a gene; V was cut back by 8 bases and J by 6 bases.

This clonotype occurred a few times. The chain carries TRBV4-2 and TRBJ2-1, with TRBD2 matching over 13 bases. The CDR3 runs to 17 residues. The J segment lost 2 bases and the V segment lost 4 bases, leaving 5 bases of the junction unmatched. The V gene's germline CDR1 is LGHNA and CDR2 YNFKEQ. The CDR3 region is CASSLGLAGATYNEQFF. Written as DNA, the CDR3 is TGTGCCAGCAGCCTCGGACTAGCGGGGGCCACCTACAATGAGCAGTTCTTC.

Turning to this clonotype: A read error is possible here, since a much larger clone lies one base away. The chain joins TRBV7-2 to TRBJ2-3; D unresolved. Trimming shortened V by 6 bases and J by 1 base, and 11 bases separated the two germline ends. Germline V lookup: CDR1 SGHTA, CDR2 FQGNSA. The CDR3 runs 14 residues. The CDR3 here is CASRPCRGTDTQYF. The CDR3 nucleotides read TGTGCCAGCAGGCCGTGTCGAGGCACAGATACGCAGTATTTT.

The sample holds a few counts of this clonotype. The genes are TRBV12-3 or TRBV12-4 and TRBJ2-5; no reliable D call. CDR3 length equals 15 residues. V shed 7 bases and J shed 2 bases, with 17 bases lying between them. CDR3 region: CASTGRSTMQETQYF. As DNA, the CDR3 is TGTGCCAGCACTGGAAGAAGCACCATGCAAGAGACCCAGTACTTC.

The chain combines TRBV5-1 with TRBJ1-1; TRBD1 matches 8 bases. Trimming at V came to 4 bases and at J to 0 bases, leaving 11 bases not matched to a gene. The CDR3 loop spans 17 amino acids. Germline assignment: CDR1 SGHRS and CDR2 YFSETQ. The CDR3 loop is CASSEPLGQGLNTEAFF. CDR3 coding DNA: TGCGCCAGCAGCGAACCCTTAGGACAGGGTCTGAACACTGAAGCTTTCTTT.

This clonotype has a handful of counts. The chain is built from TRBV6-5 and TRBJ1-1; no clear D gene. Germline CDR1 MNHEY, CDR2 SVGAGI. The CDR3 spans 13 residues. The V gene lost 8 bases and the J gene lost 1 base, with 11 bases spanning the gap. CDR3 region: CASFQSENTEAFF. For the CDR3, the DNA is TGTGCCAGCTTTCAATCGGAGAACACTGAAGCTTTCTTT.

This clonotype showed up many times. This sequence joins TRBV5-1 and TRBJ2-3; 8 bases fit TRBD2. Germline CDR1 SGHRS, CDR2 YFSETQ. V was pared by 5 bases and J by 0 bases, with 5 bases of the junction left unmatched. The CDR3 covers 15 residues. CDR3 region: CASRSLAGSTDTQYF. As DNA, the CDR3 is TGCGCCAGCAGGTCGTTAGCGGGGAGCACAGATACGCAGTATTTT. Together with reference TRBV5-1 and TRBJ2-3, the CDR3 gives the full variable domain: KAGVTQTPRYLIKTRGQQVTLSCSPISGHRSVSWYQQTPGQGLQFLFEYFSETQRNKGNFPGRFSGRQFSNSRSEMNVSTLELGDSALYLCASRSLAGSTDTQYFGPGTRLTVL.

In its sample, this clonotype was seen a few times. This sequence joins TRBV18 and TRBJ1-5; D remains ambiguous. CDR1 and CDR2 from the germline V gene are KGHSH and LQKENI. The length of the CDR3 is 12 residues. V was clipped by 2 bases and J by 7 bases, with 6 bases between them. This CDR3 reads CASSPGNQPQHF. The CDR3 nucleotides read TGTGCCAGCTCACCAGGGAACCAGCCCCAGCATTTT.

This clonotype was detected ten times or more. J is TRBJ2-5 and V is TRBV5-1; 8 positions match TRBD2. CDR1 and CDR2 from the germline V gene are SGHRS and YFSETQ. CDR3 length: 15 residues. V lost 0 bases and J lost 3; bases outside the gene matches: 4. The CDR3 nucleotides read TGCGCCAGCAGCTTGGCCGGGACTAGGAAAGAGACCCAGTACTTC. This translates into CASSLAGTRKETQYF.

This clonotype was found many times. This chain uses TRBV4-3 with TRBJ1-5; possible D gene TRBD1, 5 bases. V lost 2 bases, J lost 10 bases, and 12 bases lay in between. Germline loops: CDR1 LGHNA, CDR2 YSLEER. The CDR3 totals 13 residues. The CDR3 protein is CASSQLQGKPQHF. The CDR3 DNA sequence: TGCGCCAGCAGCCAATTGCAGGGTAAACCCCAGCATTTT.

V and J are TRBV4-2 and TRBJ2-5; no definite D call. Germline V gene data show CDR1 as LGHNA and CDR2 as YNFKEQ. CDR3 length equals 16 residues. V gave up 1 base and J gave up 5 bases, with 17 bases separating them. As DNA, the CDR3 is TGTGCCAGCAGCCAAGCGGTCGGGTCGCCTGAGGAGACCCAGTACTTC. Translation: CASSQAVGSPEETQYF.

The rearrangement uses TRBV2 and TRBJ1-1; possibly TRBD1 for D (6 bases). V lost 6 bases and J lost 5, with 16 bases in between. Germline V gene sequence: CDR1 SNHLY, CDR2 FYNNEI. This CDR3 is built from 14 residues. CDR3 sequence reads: CASSPAGASTEAFF. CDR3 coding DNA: TGTGCCAGCAGCCCCGCAGGGGCGTCAACTGAAGCTTTCTTT.

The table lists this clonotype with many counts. The chain's CDR3 is CASSRGGSSYNEQFF. CDR3 DNA: TGTGCCAGCAGCCGGGGGGGAAGCTCCTACAATGAGCAGTTCTTC. The chain joins TRBV7-3 to TRBJ2-1, with 8 bases aligning to TRBD2. V lost 5 bases, J lost 0 bases, and 3 bases stayed unmatched. In germline, CDR1 is SGHTA, CDR2 FQGTGA. The CDR3 is 15 residues long.

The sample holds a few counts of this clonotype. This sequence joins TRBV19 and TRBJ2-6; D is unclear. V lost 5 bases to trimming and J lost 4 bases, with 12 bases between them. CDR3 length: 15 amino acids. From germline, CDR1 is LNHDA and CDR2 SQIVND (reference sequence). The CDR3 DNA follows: TGTGCCAGTAGTGTTTGGGAAGCGGGGGCCAACGTCCTGACTTTC. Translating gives CASSVWEAGANVLTF.